This TCR beta chain was captured in a study of T-cell memory formation after mild COVID-19. Study context: Clustering of TCRs was largely donor specific. Study results and limitations: Contracting CD4+ clones sat mainly in CM and EM; CD8+ in EMRA.

This CDR3 is 13 amino acids long. Trimming pared 2 bases from V and 3 bases from J, leaving 8 bases between. Germline assignment: CDR1 SGHRS and CDR2 YFSETQ. This clonotype was counted only a few times. Its antigen remains unidentified. TCRdb independently ran MiXCR on the 5' RACE reads; one entry per CDR3 protein. The data show around 200,000 distinct CDR3 sequences, with around 21% seen just once and under 25% held by the top ten. The sequence was collected from an adult woman who had mild COVID-19 (a few samples of this study predate the infection). Cell type and time point are not known. The chain employs TRBV5-1 and TRBJ1-1; no definite D call. The specimen was PBMCs or a T cell subset sorted from them (not recorded which). The CDR3 spells CASSFSRDTEAFF. CDR3 DNA: TGCGCCAGCAGCTTTAGTCGGGACACTGAAGCTTTCTTT.